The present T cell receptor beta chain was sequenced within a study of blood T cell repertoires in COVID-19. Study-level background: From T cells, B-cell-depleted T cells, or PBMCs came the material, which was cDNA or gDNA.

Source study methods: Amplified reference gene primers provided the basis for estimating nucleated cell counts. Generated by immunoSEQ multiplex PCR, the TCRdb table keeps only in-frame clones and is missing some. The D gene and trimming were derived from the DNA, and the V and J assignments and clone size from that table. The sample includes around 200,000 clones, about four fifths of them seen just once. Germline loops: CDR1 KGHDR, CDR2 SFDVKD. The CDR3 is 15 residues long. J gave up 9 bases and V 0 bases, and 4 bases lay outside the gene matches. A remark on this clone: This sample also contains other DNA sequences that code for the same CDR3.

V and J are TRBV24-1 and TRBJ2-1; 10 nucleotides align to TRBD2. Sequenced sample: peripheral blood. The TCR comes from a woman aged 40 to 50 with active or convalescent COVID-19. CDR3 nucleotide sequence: TGTGCCACCAGTGATTTGCGACTAGCGGGCGGTGAGCAGTTCTTC. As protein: CATSDLRLAGGEQFF.